These 27 T cell receptor beta chains originate from one sample sequenced in a study of cytomegalovirus exposure and HLA in healthy donors. Researchers ran the PCR with 60 Vbeta and 13 Jbeta primers. Clones were sequenced by immunoSEQ multiplex PCR, and TCRdb holds only the in-frame ones, with some missing. Of 130,000 or so clones in the sample, just under 80% are singletons; the top ten hold 5% to 6%. Sequenced sample: PBMCs. These receptors originate from a man younger than 45 in good health and CMV-seronegative.

This clone has ten or more counts. The chain joins TRBV5-1 to TRBJ2-3, with D possibly matching TRBD1 (6 bases). V lost 6 bases and J lost 6, with 17 bases in between. The V gene's germline CDR1 is SGHRS and CDR2 YFSETQ. This CDR3 has 14 residues. The CDR3 protein is CASKGDGYYDTQYF. DNA for the CDR3: TGCGCCAGCAAGGGGGACGGCTATTACGATACGCAGTATTTT.

Here the CDR3 DNA reads TGTGCCAGCAGCCCAACAGGGACCCCAGATACGCAGTATTTT. Protein sequence: CASSPTGTPDTQYF. The chain uses TRBV11-3 and TRBJ2-3; TRBD1 might be the D (6 bases). Germline V gene data show CDR1 as SGHNT and CDR2 as YENEEA. The ends were cut back, 5 bases at V and 4 bases at J, with 13 bases in the middle. This CDR3 has 14 residues.

The chain carries TRBV7-6 and TRBJ2-5; 8 nucleotides line up with TRBD1. The CDR3 totals 17 residues. The junction had 8 bases not matched to a gene; V was cut back by 1 base and J by 1 base. Germline CDR1 SGHVS, CDR2 FNYEAQ. CDR3 residues: CASSLGPRTGGQETQYF. DNA for the CDR3: TGTGCCAGCAGCTTAGGCCCCAGAACAGGGGGCCAAGAGACCCAGTACTTC.

The genes are TRBV5-6 and TRBJ1-2, with TRBD1 identical over 9 bases. Germline V gene lookup returns CDR1 SGHDT and CDR2 YYEEEE. The CDR3 is 13 amino acids. The ends lost 4 bases at V and 4 bases at J; junction bases unmatched: 2. As DNA, the CDR3 is TGTGCCAGCAGCCACAGGGGGCCCTATGGCTACACCTTC. This encodes CASSHRGPYGYTF. The whole variable domain, remainder taken from reference TRBV5-6 and TRBJ1-2, is DAGVTQSPTHLIKTRGQQVTLRCSPKSGHDTVSWYQQALGQGPQFIFQYYEEEERQRGNFPDRFSGHQFPNYSSELNVNALLLGDSALYLCASSHRGPYGYTFGSGTRLTVV.

This rearrangement joins TRBV6-1 to TRBJ1-5; TRBD1 agrees at 8 bases. CDR1 is MNHNS, CDR2 SASEGT, per germline. CDR3 length: 14 amino acids. The J segment lost 7 bases and the V segment lost 4 bases, leaving 6 bases of the junction unmatched. In DNA, the CDR3 is TGTGCCAGCAGTGGTGACAGGGGTTTACAGCCCCAGCATTTT. Its protein is CASSGDRGLQPQHF.

This chain links TRBV7-2 with TRBJ2-7; TRBD1 might be the D (5 bases). This CDR3 is 19 amino acids long. Deletions cut 1 base from V and 0 bases from J, with 22 bases between. Germline V lookup: CDR1 SGHTA, CDR2 FQGNSA. The CDR3 loop reads CASSLVRWVTGLSSYEQYF. In DNA, the CDR3 is TGTGCCAGCAGCTTAGTACGGTGGGTCACAGGCCTGAGCTCCTACGAGCAGTACTTC.

The chain joins TRBV6-5 to TRBJ2-7; 7 nucleotides match TRBD1. V trimming: 0 bases; J trimming: 5 bases; junction bases outside the gene matches: 4. The CDR3 has 14 amino acids. Germline V gene sequence: CDR1 MNHEY, CDR2 SVGAGI. CDR3 amino acids: CASSYSRQGDEQYF. DNA for the CDR3: TGTGCCAGCAGTTACTCGAGACAGGGCGACGAGCAGTACTTC.

The chain combines TRBV7-6 with TRBJ2-7; D not resolved. The germline V gene has CDR1 SGHVS and CDR2 FNYEAQ. V was cut by 5 bases and J by 1 base, with 9 bases left in between. The CDR3 loop spans 13 amino acids. CDR3 nucleotide sequence: TGTGCCAGCAGCCCCTCGTCTTCCTACGAGCAGTACTTC. As protein: CASSPSSSYEQYF.

The gene calls are TRBV5-1 and TRBJ1-1; 7 positions agree with TRBD1. With V trimmed by 0 bases and J by 3 bases, 8 bases remained unmatched. The germline V gene has CDR1 SGHRS and CDR2 YFSETQ. CDR3 length equals 16 residues. The CDR3 DNA reads as TGCGCCAGCAGCTTGGGGTTGACAGGGAGTTACACTGAAGCTTTCTTT. It translates to CASSLGLTGSYTEAFF.

CDR3 bases: TGTGCAAGTCGCTTAGCGGTTTCTGGGACAGGGGGTGAATGTGGAAACACCATATATTTT. Its translation is CASRLAVSGTGGECGNTIYF. This chain links TRBV12-2 with TRBJ1-3; TRBD1 is the table's D call, not checked against the DNA. TRBV12-2 is a pseudogene segment. The CDR3 extends over 20 amino acids.

The table lists this clone with a count of one. This sequence joins TRBV9 and TRBJ2-3, with D possibly matching TRBD1 (7 bases). The V end was cut by 4 bases, the J end by 4 bases, with 10 bases between. Germline V gene sequence: CDR1 SGDLS, CDR2 YYNGEE. This CDR3 contains 13 residues. As DNA, the CDR3 is TGTGCCAGCAGCCCCAGGGGGGCAGATACGCAGTATTTT. It encodes CASSPRGADTQYF.

V gene TRBV2 combines with J gene TRBJ1-1; TRBD1 aligns across 7 bases. This CDR3 has 14 residues. Germline V CDR1 and CDR2: SNHLY, FYNNEI. Trimming cost V 6 bases and J 0 bases; bases outside gene matches: 4. CDR3 sequence (DNA): TGTGCCAGCAGCAGGACAGGCTTGAACACTGAAGCTTTCTTT. It translates to CASSRTGLNTEAFF.

This chain joins TRBV28 and TRBJ2-7, with TRBD2 as a possible D gene (7 bases). Trimming took 3 bases from V and 2 from J, leaving 11 bases between them. Germline V gene lookup returns CDR1 MDHEN and CDR2 SYDVKM. This CDR3 region has 14 residues. CDR3 region: CASSLRGPPYEQYF. CDR3 DNA: TGTGCCAGCAGTTTGCGGGGGCCCCCCTACGAGCAGTACTTC.

The chain joins TRBV7-2 to TRBJ2-2, with D possibly matching TRBD2 (6 bases). This CDR3 has 15 amino acids. The germline gives CDR1 SGHTA, CDR2 FQGNSA. V was shortened by 4 bases and J by 2 bases, with 11 bases between the two germline ends. Here the CDR3 reads CASSSGGTNTGELFF. The CDR3 bases are TGTGCCAGCAGCTCCGGGGGAACCAACACCGGGGAGCTGTTTTTT.

V is TRBV5-1 and J is TRBJ2-5; D is perhaps TRBD2 (6 bases). Trimming pared 4 bases from V and 1 base from J, leaving 14 bases between. The length of the CDR3 is 15 residues. CDR1 and CDR2 (germline): SGHRS, YFSETQ. This CDR3 is CASSPLTGVQETQYF. CDR3 coding DNA: TGCGCCAGCAGCCCGCTCACGGGGGTCCAAGAGACCCAGTACTTC. The variable domain in full, with the rest retrieved from reference TRBV5-1 and TRBJ2-5, is KAGVTQTPRYLIKTRGQQVTLSCSPISGHRSVSWYQQTPGQGLQFLFEYFSETQRNKGNFPGRFSGRQFSNSRSEMNVSTLELGDSALYLCASSPLTGVQETQYFGPGTRLLVL.

V and J are TRBV2 and TRBJ2-1; TRBD2 is a possible D gene (7 bases). Germline V CDR1 and CDR2: SNHLY, FYNNEI. V was pared by 2 bases and J by 3 bases, with 11 bases between. This CDR3 has 15 residues. The CDR3 reads CASSERGGSYNEQFF. Here the CDR3 DNA reads TGTGCCAGCAGTGAAAGGGGGGGCAGCTACAATGAGCAGTTCTTC.

The chain recombines TRBV6-1 with TRBJ2-6, with D perhaps TRBD1 (5 bases). This CDR3 has 12 residues. Germline V gene sequence: CDR1 MNHNS, CDR2 SASEGT. V was pared by 2 bases and J by 14 bases, with 10 bases between. The CDR3 loop reads CASSEWAGILTF. DNA of the CDR3: TGTGCCAGCAGTGAATGGGCAGGGATCCTGACTTTC.

This clone has just a few counts. The gene calls are TRBV28 and TRBJ1-2; 7 positions match TRBD1. V lost 10 bases, J lost 8 bases, and 13 bases stayed unmatched. CDR1 is MDHEN, CDR2 SYDVKM, per germline. The CDR3 is made up of 13 amino acids. The CDR3 bases are TGTGCCATCCTAGACAGGGCATTACGAGGCTACACCTTC. As protein: CAILDRALRGYTF.

The chain carries TRBV19 and TRBJ2-3; 7 bases are shared with TRBD1. The length of the CDR3 is 14 residues. CDR1 LNHDA and CDR2 SQIVND come from the germline V gene (reference sequence). Germline trimming cut 6 bases from V and 4 bases from J; bases unmatched to any gene: 7. CDR3 bases: TGTGCCAGTAGCCGGGACAGACGGGCAGATACGCAGTATTTT. It translates to CASSRDRRADTQYF.

This clone was picked up a small number of times. The V and J genes are TRBV4-1 and TRBJ1-6, with a possible D match to TRBD1 (5 bases). This CDR3 has 15 amino acids. Germline V gene lookup returns CDR1 MGHRA and CDR2 YSYEKL. With 3 bases removed from V and 1 base from J, the gap between germline ends came to 7 bases. CDR3 region: CASSQQGSYNSPLHF. DNA of the CDR3: TGCGCCAGCAGCCAGCAGGGTTCCTATAATTCACCCCTCCACTTT.

The V call is TRBV30, the J call TRBJ1-4; D call uncertain. There are 12 residues in the CDR3. CDR1 GTSNPN and CDR2 SVGIG come from the germline V gene (reference sequence). V lost 0 bases, J lost 4 bases, and 3 bases lay in between. The CDR3 protein is CAWSVLNEKLFF. As DNA, the CDR3 is TGTGCCTGGAGTGTCCTTAATGAAAAACTGTTTTTT.

This clone was seen only a few times. The CDR3 sequence is CASSDHRGLSTEAFF. CDR3 DNA: TGCGCCAGCAGTGACCACAGGGGTTTGAGCACTGAAGCTTTCTTT. The chain couples TRBV10-1 to TRBJ1-1, with 7 bases aligning to TRBD1. CDR3 length: 15 residues. Germline V gene lookup returns CDR1 WNHNN and CDR2 SYGVQD (reference sequence). V was clipped by 3 bases and J by 4 bases; unmatched bases: 8.

The gene calls are TRBV29-1 and TRBJ2-3; D ambiguous. Per germline, CDR1 SQVTM and CDR2 ANQGSEA. Trimming left V 4 bases short and J 6 bases short, with 5 bases between. The CDR3 loop spans 10 amino acids. CDR3 region: CSVVADTQYF. DNA for the CDR3: TGCAGCGTTGTTGCGGATACGCAGTATTTT.

J is TRBJ1-6 and V is TRBV7-9, with 12 positions matching TRBD1. Germline loops: CDR1 SEHNR, CDR2 FQNEAQ (reference sequence). Germline trimming cut 4 bases from V and 9 bases from J; bases unmatched to any gene: 1. The CDR3 spans 14 residues. This CDR3 reads CASSSGQGASPLHF. DNA for the CDR3: TGTGCCAGCAGCTCGGGACAGGGGGCTTCACCCCTCCACTTT.

This clone was counted between two and nine times. This CDR3 is CASSPRGGANEQFF. The CDR3 region has the DNA TGTGCCAGCAGTCCCCGGGGCGGGGCGAATGAGCAGTTCTTC. The chain links TRBV28 to TRBJ2-1; tentatively, D is TRBD2 (6 bases). The ends were cut back, 5 bases at V and 7 bases at J, with 15 bases in the middle. Per the germline V gene, CDR1 is MDHEN and CDR2 is SYDVKM. The CDR3 is 14 amino acids.

The chain recombines TRBV11-2 with TRBJ2-5, with 10 positions matching TRBD2. In germline, CDR1 is SGHAT, CDR2 FQNNGV. The CDR3 contains 17 residues. J was trimmed by 9 bases and V by 5 bases; bases with no gene match: 18. Here the CDR3 DNA reads TGTGCCAGCAGCCGGCCTCCCCGTAGCGGGGGGCGCCATTCCCAGTACTTC. This gives the protein CASSRPPRSGGRHSQYF.

This chain uses TRBV5-4 with TRBJ2-1, with 11 bases that match TRBD2. Germline assignment: CDR1 SGHNT and CDR2 YYREEE (reference sequence). This CDR3 spans 15 amino acids. V gave up 5 bases and J gave up 8 bases; unmatched junction bases: 9. CDR3 sequence (DNA): TGTGCCAGCAGGATAGCGGGGGGGCCGTTAGATGAGCAGTTCTTC. It translates to CASRIAGGPLDEQFF.